The 30 T cell receptor beta chains in this list originate from one sample, sequenced in a study of blood T cell repertoires in COVID-19. The data were produced by immunoSEQ multiplex PCR, yet TCRdb's version contains in-frame clones alone and is incomplete. The table lists a few hundred thousand clones, approximately 81% of them singletons, with less than 4% in the top ten. Input material: peripheral blood. These TCRs come from a woman aged 18-35 years with acute or convalescent COVID-19.

This clone was detected only once. This sequence joins TRBV27 and TRBJ2-1, with 13 bases lining up with TRBD2. Germline CDR1 and CDR2: MNHEY and SMNVEV (reference sequence). Trimming took 5 bases from V and 8 from J; bases not matched to a gene: 6. This CDR3 contains 15 residues. CDR3 DNA: TGTGCCAGCAGTCCTACTAGCGGGAGGGGCGATGAGCAGTTCTTC. Its protein product is CASSPTSGRGDEQFF.

The chain has TRBV4-3 and TRBJ1-2; D might be TRBD1 (6 bases). CDR1 is LGHNA, CDR2 YSLEER, per germline. Trimming left V 1 base short and J 0 bases short, with 15 bases between. The CDR3 has 17 amino acids. In DNA form, the CDR3 reads TGCGCCAGCAGCCAAGGGACAGCCTATACGGCTAACTATGGCTACACCTTC. Its protein is CASSQGTAYTANYGYTF.

This sequence joins TRBV2 and TRBJ2-5, with D hard to call. Germline CDR1 is SNHLY and CDR2 is FYNNEI. V was clipped by 7 bases and J by 5 bases, with 5 bases between them. The CDR3 is made up of 10 amino acids. CDR3 sequence reads: CASKEETQYF. The CDR3 nucleotides read TGTGCCAGCAAGGAGGAGACCCAGTACTTC.

The rearrangement links TRBV6-1 to TRBJ2-7, with D unresolved. The CDR3 covers 14 residues. The V and J ends lost 2 bases and 0 bases respectively, with 8 bases between them. Germline-derived CDR1 and CDR2 are MNHNS and SASEGT. The chain's CDR3 is CASSELRVSYEQYF. The CDR3 DNA is TGTGCCAGCAGTGAATTACGAGTCTCCTACGAGCAGTACTTC.

J is TRBJ2-1 and V is TRBV7-2, with 10 positions matching TRBD2. Germline CDR1 is SGHTA and CDR2 is FQGNSA. With 2 bases clipped from V and 9 bases from J, the junction kept 4 bases outside the gene matches. This CDR3 is 14 amino acids long. This CDR3 is CASSLTSGIGEQFF. The DNA for the CDR3 is TGTGCCAGCAGCTTAACTAGCGGGATTGGTGAGCAGTTCTTC.

The rearrangement joins TRBV25-1 to TRBJ2-3, with D perhaps matching TRBD1 (6 bases). V was trimmed by 6 bases and J by 5 bases, leaving 6 bases between them. The CDR3 runs 11 residues. Germline V CDR1 and CDR2: MGHDK, SYGVNS. CDR3 amino acids: CASSRGDTQYF. The CDR3 DNA reads TGTGCCAGCAGCAGGGGAGATACGCAGTATTTT.

The chain uses TRBV19 and TRBJ2-7, with 7 bases lining up with TRBD1. The CDR3 is made up of 14 amino acids. The J segment lost 2 bases and the V segment lost 7 bases, leaving 8 bases of the junction unmatched. Germline CDR1 reads LNHDA; CDR2 reads SQIVND (reference sequence). The CDR3 coding sequence is TGTGCCAGTACCCCGACAGGGACACCCTACGAGCAGTACTTC. Its protein product is CASTPTGTPYEQYF. The complete variable domain, with remaining parts taken from reference TRBV19 and TRBJ2-7, reads DGGITQSPKYLFRKEGQNVTLSCEQNLNHDAMYWYRQDPGQGLRLIYYSQIVNDFQKGDIAEGYSVSREKKESFPLTVTSAQKNPTAFYLCASTPTGTPYEQYFGPGTRLTVT.

The CDR3 here is CASSIGGIIYEQYF. DNA for the CDR3: TGTGCCAGTAGTATAGGCGGGATAATCTACGAGCAGTACTTC. The chain joins TRBV19 to TRBJ2-7; a possible D gene is TRBD2 (6 bases). Trimming stripped 1 base from V and 3 bases from J, with 10 bases between. The CDR3 runs to 14 residues. Germline CDR1 and CDR2: LNHDA and SQIVND (reference sequence).

V usage is TRBV6-1 and J usage is TRBJ1-5; TRBD1 matches at 11 bases. Germline assignment: CDR1 MNHNS and CDR2 SASEGT. This CDR3 spans 16 amino acids. V shed 4 bases, J shed 3 bases, and the junction held 5 bases outside the gene matches. CDR3 in DNA: TGTGCCAGCAGTGCGCGGGACAGGGGGTTCAATCAGCCCCAGCATTTT. This encodes CASSARDRGFNQPQHF.

This clone was found a few times. The chain couples TRBV5-1 to TRBJ1-1, with TRBD1 matching 9 bases. The CDR3 has 16 residues. Looked up from germline, CDR1 is SGHRS and CDR2 is YFSETQ. V was clipped by 4 bases and J by 5 bases; unmatched bases: 12. CDR3 residues: CASSPGQGVVGTEAFF. Written as DNA, the CDR3 is TGCGCCAGCAGCCCGGGACAGGGTGTAGTAGGGACTGAAGCTTTCTTT.

This chain connects TRBV19 to TRBJ1-2; TRBD1 might be the D (5 bases). From germline, CDR1 is LNHDA and CDR2 SQIVND (reference sequence). Deletions cut 5 bases from V and 5 bases from J, with 18 bases between. This CDR3 comprises 15 residues. The CDR3 loop is CASSPGGADWYGYTF. CDR3 DNA: TGTGCCAGTAGTCCCGGGGGTGCAGACTGGTATGGCTACACCTTC.

In the case of this clone: The identical CDR3 is also encoded by other nucleotide sequences in the sample. The chain uses TRBV13 and TRBJ2-7; 10 nucleotides agree with TRBD2. Germline values: CDR1 PRHDT, CDR2 FYEKMQ (reference sequence). J was trimmed by 3 bases and V by 5 bases; bases with no gene match: 1. This CDR3 has 13 amino acids. CDR3 sequence: CASSASGSYEQYF. The CDR3, as DNA: TGTGCCAGCAGCGCTAGCGGGAGCTACGAGCAGTACTTC. The full variable domain, in which reference TRBV13 and TRBJ2-7 provide the parts outside the CDR3, is AAGVIQSPRHLIKEKRETATLKCYPIPRHDTVYWYQQGPGQDPQFLISFYEKMQSDKGSIPDRFSAQQFSDYHSELNMSSLELGDSALYFCASSASGSYEQYFGPGTRLTVT.

The table lists this clone with a count of one. This chain connects TRBV27 to TRBJ1-6; 9 bases are shared with TRBD1. The CDR3 runs to 15 residues. Losses at the gene ends were 5 bases for V and 9 bases for J; bases not matched to a gene: 8. Germline V gene lookup returns CDR1 MNHEY and CDR2 SMNVEV (reference sequence). The chain's CDR3 is CASSPRDRVGSPLHF. The CDR3 bases are TGTGCCAGCAGTCCTCGGGACAGGGTCGGTTCACCCCTCCACTTT.

The rearrangement uses TRBV6-6 and TRBJ2-5; TRBD2 matches at 8 bases. Per the germline V gene, CDR1 is MNHNY and CDR2 is SVGAGI (reference sequence). The CDR3 sequence is 17 residues long. V gave up 5 bases and J gave up 2 bases; unmatched junction bases: 13. The CDR3 DNA sequence: TGTGCCAGCAGTCAAAGAAAACTAGCGGTTGTGCAAGAGACCCAGTACTTC. This codes for CASSQRKLAVVQETQYF.

V gene TRBV4-1 combines with J gene TRBJ2-1; TRBD2 agrees at 9 bases. Germline V gene lookup returns CDR1 MGHRA and CDR2 YSYEKL. This CDR3 contains 14 residues. V trimming: 4 bases; J trimming: 7 bases; junction bases outside the gene matches: 5. The CDR3 here is CASSPGLARNEQFF. CDR3 nucleotides: TGCGCCAGCAGCCCCGGACTAGCGCGGAATGAGCAGTTCTTC.

This clone was detected only a few times. This chain links TRBV28 with TRBJ2-7, with TRBD1 matching over 9 bases. This CDR3 spans 17 amino acids. Per the germline V gene, CDR1 is MDHEN and CDR2 is SYDVKM. V was pared by 5 bases and J by 2 bases, with 13 bases of the junction left unmatched. CDR3 residues: CASSLSLQGAGTYEQYF. CDR3 nucleotide sequence: TGTGCCAGCAGTCTCAGTTTACAGGGGGCAGGCACCTACGAGCAGTACTTC.

This clone was observed a single time. This chain joins TRBV13 and TRBJ1-2; a possible D gene is TRBD1 (5 bases). V gave up 5 bases and J gave up 0 bases, with 10 bases separating them. Germline CDR1 reads PRHDT; CDR2 reads FYEKMQ (reference sequence). CDR3 length equals 14 residues. CDR3 in amino acids: CASSAGTTNYGYTF. CDR3 nucleotides: TGTGCCAGCAGCGCCGGGACTACTAACTATGGCTACACCTTC.

This clone was seen repeatedly, ten times or more. CDR3 DNA: TGTGCCAGCAGCTCAGCCGGGCTGGGGGCAGGCTATGGCTACACCTTC. Protein sequence: CASSSAGLGAGYGYTF. The chain is built from TRBV14 and TRBJ1-2, with D possibly TRBD1 on 6 matching bases. Trimming shortened V by 5 bases and J by 4 bases, and 20 bases separated the two germline ends. This CDR3 spans 16 amino acids. Looked up from germline, CDR1 is SGHDN and CDR2 is FVKESK.

This chain uses TRBV3-1 (or the pseudogene TRBV3-2) with TRBJ1-4; D uncertain. The CDR3 contains 13 residues. The V and J ends lost 4 bases and 9 bases respectively, with 12 bases between them. The V gene's germline CDR1 is LGHDT and CDR2 YNNKEL (reference sequence). CDR3: CASSPITLKKLFF. The CDR3 DNA reads as TGTGCCAGCAGCCCGATTACATTAAAAAAACTGTTTTTT.

This chain connects TRBV5-1 to TRBJ2-1; 8 positions match TRBD2. CDR3 length equals 18 residues. Germline V gene lookup returns CDR1 SGHRS and CDR2 YFSETQ. V lost 0 bases to trimming and J lost 2 bases; unmatched junction nucleotides: 10. This CDR3 is CASSLAGLPGRAYNEQFF. CDR3 sequence (DNA): TGCGCCAGCAGCTTGGCCGGGCTCCCCGGGAGGGCCTACAATGAGCAGTTCTTC.

The V gene is TRBV27, the J gene TRBJ2-3; 8 nucleotides agree with TRBD1. CDR1 and CDR2 (germline): MNHEY, SMNVEV (reference sequence). The V and J ends lost 2 bases and 0 bases, in that order; junction bases with no gene match: 7. This CDR3 region has 17 residues. The CDR3: CASSLGTGRRSTDTQYF. The CDR3 DNA reads TGTGCCAGCAGTTTAGGGACAGGTCGCCGTAGCACAGATACGCAGTATTTT.

V gene TRBV3-1 (or the pseudogene TRBV3-2) combines with J gene TRBJ2-7, with 9 bases that match TRBD2. V was clipped by 2 bases and J by 4 bases; unmatched bases: 6. In germline, CDR1 is LGHDT, CDR2 YNNKEL (reference sequence). This CDR3 has 15 amino acids. For the CDR3, the DNA is TGTGCCAGCAGCCAATTAGCGGGAGCTGGGTACGAGCAGTACTTC. Its translation: CASSQLAGAGYEQYF.

The chain couples TRBV19 to TRBJ2-5, with 7 bases that match TRBD1. CDR3 length: 14 residues. Trimming took 4 bases from V and 1 from J; bases not matched to a gene: 3. Germline V gene sequence: CDR1 LNHDA, CDR2 SQIVND (reference sequence). CDR3 bases: TGTGCCAGTAGTAGGGACAGACTCCAAGAGACCCAGTACTTC. Protein sequence: CASSRDRLQETQYF.

This clone was found once. The J gene is TRBJ2-2, the V gene TRBV20-1, with 8 bases matching TRBD2. The ends lost 3 bases at V and 6 bases at J; junction bases unmatched: 9. This CDR3 has 15 amino acids. In germline, CDR1 is DFQATT, CDR2 SNEGSKA (reference sequence). The CDR3 DNA sequence: TGCAGTGCTAGTGATTGGGCTAGCGGGCCCGGGGAGCTGTTTTTT. Translation gives CSASDWASGPGELFF.

V is TRBV11-3 and J is TRBJ2-1, with 12 bases that match TRBD2. This CDR3 contains 15 residues. Germline values: CDR1 SGHNT, CDR2 YENEEA. The ends lost 5 bases at V and 7 bases at J; junction bases unmatched: 6. CDR3 sequence reads: CASSQGLAGFNEQFF. CDR3 nucleotides: TGTGCCAGCAGCCAAGGACTAGCGGGATTTAATGAGCAGTTCTTC. Supplemented by reference TRBV11-3 and TRBJ2-1, the full variable domain reads EAGVVQSPRYKIIEKKQPVAFWCNPISGHNTLYWYLQNLGQGPELLIRYENEEAVDDSQLPKDRFSAERLKGVDSTLKIQPAELGDSAVYLCASSQGLAGFNEQFFGPGTRLTVL.

This clone is a singleton in its sample. The rearrangement uses TRBV27 and TRBJ2-3; possible D gene TRBD1, 5 bases. Germline CDR1 is MNHEY and CDR2 is SMNVEV (reference sequence). CDR3 length equals 19 residues. Between the trimmed V and J ends, which lost 8 bases and 0 bases, there was a span of 27 bases. The CDR3 DNA reads as TGTGCCAGCTCAACTCAATTAAGGGGATGGGGTCCTAGCACAGATACGCAGTATTTT. This translates into CASSTQLRGWGPSTDTQYF.

The chain employs TRBV6-5 and TRBJ2-7; D is possibly TRBD1 (5 bases). The CDR3 extends over 15 amino acids. V shed 0 bases and J shed 0 bases, with 9 bases lying between them. The V gene's germline CDR1 is MNHEY and CDR2 SVGAGI. CDR3 residues: CASSYSGPSSYEQYF. The CDR3 region has the DNA TGTGCCAGCAGTTACTCGGGGCCTAGCTCCTACGAGCAGTACTTC.

The chain is built from TRBV12-5 and TRBJ2-1, with TRBD2 identical over 9 bases. V gave up 8 bases and J gave up 4 bases; unmatched junction bases: 3. CDR3 length: 13 residues. From germline, CDR1 is LGHNT and CDR2 FRNRAP. The CDR3 sequence is CASRLAEYNEQFF. The CDR3 DNA reads TGTGCTAGTCGACTAGCGGAGTACAATGAGCAGTTCTTC. Complete variable domain (other parts from reference TRBV12-5 and TRBJ2-1): DARVTQTPRHKVTEMGQEVTMRCQPILGHNTVFWYRQTMMQGLELLAYFRNRAPLDDSGMPKDRFSAEMPDATLATLKIQPSEPRDSAVYFCASRLAEYNEQFFGPGTRLTVL.

The V and J genes are TRBV28 and TRBJ1-1, with 7 bases aligning to TRBD1. This CDR3 contains 16 residues. CDR1 is MDHEN and CDR2 is SYDVKM in the germline V gene. V shed 6 bases and J 1 base; nucleotides not matched to a gene: 11. The CDR3 protein is CASRPGQDGWNTEAFF. The CDR3 nucleotides read TGTGCCAGCAGACCAGGACAGGACGGATGGAACACTGAAGCTTTCTTT.

The chain joins TRBV18 to TRBJ1-5; D not resolved. CDR1 KGHSH and CDR2 LQKENI come from the germline V gene. The CDR3 is 13 amino acids. V lost 3 bases and J lost 5, with 8 bases in between. The CDR3 bases are TGTGCCAGCTCACCGGGTCGGGATCAGCCCCAGCATTTT. Its protein is CASSPGRDQPQHF.